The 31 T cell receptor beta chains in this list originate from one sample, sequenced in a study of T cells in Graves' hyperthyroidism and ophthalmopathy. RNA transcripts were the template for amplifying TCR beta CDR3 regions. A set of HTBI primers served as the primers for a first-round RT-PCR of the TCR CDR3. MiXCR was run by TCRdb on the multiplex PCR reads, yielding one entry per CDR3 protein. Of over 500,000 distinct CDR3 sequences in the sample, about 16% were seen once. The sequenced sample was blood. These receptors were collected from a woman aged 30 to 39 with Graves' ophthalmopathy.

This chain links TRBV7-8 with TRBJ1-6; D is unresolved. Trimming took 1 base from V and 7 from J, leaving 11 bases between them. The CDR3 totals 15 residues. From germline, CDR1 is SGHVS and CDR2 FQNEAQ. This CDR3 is CASSLVEGENSPLHF. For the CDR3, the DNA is TGTGCCAGCAGCTTAGTAGAGGGTGAAAATTCACCCCTCCACTTT.

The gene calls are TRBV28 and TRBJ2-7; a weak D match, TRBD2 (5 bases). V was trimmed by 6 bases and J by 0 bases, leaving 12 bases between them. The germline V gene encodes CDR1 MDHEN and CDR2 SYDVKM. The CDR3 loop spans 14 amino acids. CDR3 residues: CASSIGLHSYEQYF. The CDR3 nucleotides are TGTGCCAGCAGCATAGGACTGCACTCCTACGAGCAGTACTTC.

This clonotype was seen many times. The CDR3 DNA reads TGCAGTGCTAGAGTCCCTAGCGGGGGAGGAGATACGCAGTATTTT. It encodes CSARVPSGGGDTQYF. The chain combines TRBV20-1 with TRBJ2-3; the match to TRBD2 covers 10 bases. Per germline, CDR1 DFQATT and CDR2 SNEGSKA (reference sequence). The CDR3 length is 15 residues. J lost 5 bases, V lost 1 base, and 6 bases had no gene match.

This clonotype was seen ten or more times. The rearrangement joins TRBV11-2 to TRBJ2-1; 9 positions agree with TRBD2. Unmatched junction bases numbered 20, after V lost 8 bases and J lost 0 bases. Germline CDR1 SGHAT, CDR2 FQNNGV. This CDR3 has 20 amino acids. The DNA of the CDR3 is TGTGCCAGCGCAAAAGGGGGCGGGAGGGTCCTCCAAAGCTCCTACAATGAGCAGTTCTTC. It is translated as CASAKGGGRVLQSSYNEQFF.

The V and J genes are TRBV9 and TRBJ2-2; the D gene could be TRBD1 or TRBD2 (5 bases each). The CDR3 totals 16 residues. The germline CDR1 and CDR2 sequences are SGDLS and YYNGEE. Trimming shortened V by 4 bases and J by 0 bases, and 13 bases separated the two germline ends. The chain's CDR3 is CASSPSGTTNTGELFF. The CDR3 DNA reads TGTGCCAGCAGCCCTTCCGGGACGACGAACACCGGGGAGCTGTTTTTT.

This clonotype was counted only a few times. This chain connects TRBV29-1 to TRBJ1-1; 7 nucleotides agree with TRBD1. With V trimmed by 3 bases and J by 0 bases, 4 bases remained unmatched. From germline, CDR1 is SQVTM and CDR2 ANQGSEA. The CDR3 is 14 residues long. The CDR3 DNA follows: TGCAGCGTTGATCCAGGGGGAATGAACACTGAAGCTTTCTTT. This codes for CSVDPGGMNTEAFF.

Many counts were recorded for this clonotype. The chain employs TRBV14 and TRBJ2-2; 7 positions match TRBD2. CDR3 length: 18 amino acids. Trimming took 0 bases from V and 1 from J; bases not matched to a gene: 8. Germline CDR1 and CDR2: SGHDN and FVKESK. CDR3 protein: CASSQDLGLAVNTGELFF. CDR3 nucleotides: TGTGCCAGCAGCCAAGATCTTGGGCTAGCGGTGAACACCGGGGAGCTGTTTTTT.

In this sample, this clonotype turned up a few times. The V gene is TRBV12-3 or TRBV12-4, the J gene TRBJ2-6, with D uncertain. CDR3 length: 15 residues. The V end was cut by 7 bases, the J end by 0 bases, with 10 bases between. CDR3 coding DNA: TGTGCCAGCACAACTGGAAGCTCTGGGGCCAACGTCCTGACTTTC. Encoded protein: CASTTGSSGANVLTF.

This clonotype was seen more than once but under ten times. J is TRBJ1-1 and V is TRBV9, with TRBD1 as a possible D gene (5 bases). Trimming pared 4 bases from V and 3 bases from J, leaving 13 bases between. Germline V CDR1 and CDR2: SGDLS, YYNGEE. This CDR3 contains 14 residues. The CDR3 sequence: CASSWDGGDTEAFF. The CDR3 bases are TGTGCCAGCAGCTGGGACGGAGGAGACACTGAAGCTTTCTTT.

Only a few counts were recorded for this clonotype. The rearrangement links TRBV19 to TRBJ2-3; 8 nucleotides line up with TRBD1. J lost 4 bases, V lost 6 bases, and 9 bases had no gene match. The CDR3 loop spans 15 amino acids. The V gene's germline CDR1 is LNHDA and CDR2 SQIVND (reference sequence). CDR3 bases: TGTGCCAGTAGCGAAACAGGGGGAAAGGCAGATACGCAGTATTTT. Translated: CASSETGGKADTQYF. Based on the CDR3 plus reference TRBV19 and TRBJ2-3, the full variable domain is DGGITQSPKYLFRKEGQNVTLSCEQNLNHDAMYWYRQDPGQGLRLIYYSQIVNDFQKGDIAEGYSVSREKKESFPLTVTSAQKNPTAFYLCASSETGGKADTQYFGPGTRLTVL.

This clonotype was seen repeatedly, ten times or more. CDR3 region: CAWSVNRVSNQPQHF. The CDR3, as DNA: TGTGCCTGGAGTGTCAACAGGGTTAGCAATCAGCCCCAGCATTTT. J is TRBJ1-5 and V is TRBV30, with a weak D call TRBD1 (6 bases). The ends were cut back, 0 bases at V and 0 bases at J, with 9 bases in the middle. The length of the CDR3 is 15 residues. Germline lookup yields CDR1 GTSNPN and CDR2 SVGIG (reference sequence).

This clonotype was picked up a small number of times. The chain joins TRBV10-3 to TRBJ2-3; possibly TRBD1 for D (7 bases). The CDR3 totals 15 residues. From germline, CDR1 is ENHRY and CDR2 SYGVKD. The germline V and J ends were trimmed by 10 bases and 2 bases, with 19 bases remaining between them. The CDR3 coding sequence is TGTGCCAAAGCGGGCTCGGGACAGTCCACAGATACGCAGTATTTT. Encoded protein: CAKAGSGQSTDTQYF.

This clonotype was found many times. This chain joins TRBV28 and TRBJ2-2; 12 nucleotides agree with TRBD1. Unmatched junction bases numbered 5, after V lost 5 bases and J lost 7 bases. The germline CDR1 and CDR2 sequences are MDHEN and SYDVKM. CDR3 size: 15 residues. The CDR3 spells CASSPGQGAIGELFF. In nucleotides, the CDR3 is TGTGCCAGCAGTCCGGGACAGGGGGCGATCGGGGAGCTGTTTTTT.

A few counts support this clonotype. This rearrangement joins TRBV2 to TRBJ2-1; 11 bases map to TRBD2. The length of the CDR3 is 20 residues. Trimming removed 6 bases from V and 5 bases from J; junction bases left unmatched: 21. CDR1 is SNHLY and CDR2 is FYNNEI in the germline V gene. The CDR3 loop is CASSLARSTSGSRSDNEQFF. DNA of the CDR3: TGTGCCAGCAGCTTAGCTCGAAGTACTAGCGGGAGCAGGTCCGACAATGAGCAGTTCTTC.

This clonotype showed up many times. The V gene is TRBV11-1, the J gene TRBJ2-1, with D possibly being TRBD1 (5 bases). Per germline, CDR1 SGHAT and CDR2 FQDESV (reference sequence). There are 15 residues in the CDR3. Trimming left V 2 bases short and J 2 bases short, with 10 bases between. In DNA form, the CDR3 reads TGTGCCAGCAGCTTAAACAGGATTGCCTACAATGAGCAGTTCTTC. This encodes CASSLNRIAYNEQFF.

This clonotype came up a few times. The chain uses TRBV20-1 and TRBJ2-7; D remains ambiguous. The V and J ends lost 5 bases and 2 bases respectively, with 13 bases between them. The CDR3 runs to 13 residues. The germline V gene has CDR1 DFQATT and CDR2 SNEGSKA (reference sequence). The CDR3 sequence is CSASDLVTYEQYF. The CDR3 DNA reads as TGCAGTGCTTCAGACCTGGTCACCTACGAGCAGTACTTC.

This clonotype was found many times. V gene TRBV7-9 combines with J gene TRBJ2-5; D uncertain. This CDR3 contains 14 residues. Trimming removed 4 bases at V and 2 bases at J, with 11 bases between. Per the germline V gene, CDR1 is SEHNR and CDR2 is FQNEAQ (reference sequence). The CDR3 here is CASSSWTGQETQYF. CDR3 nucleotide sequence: TGTGCCAGCAGCTCCTGGACCGGTCAAGAGACCCAGTACTTC.

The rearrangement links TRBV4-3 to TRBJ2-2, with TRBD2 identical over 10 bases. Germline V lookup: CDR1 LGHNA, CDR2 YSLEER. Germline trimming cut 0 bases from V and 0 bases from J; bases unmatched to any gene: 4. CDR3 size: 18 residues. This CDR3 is CASSQDAAGGPNTGELFF. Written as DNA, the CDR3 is TGCGCCAGCAGCCAAGATGCAGCGGGAGGGCCGAACACCGGGGAGCTGTTTTTT.

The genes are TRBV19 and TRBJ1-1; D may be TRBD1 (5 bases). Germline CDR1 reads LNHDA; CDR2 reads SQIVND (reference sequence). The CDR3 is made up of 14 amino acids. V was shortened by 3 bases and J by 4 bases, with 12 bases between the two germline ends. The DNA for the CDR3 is TGTGCCAGTAGTATCAACCCGGGGACCACTGAAGCTTTCTTT. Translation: CASSINPGTTEAFF.

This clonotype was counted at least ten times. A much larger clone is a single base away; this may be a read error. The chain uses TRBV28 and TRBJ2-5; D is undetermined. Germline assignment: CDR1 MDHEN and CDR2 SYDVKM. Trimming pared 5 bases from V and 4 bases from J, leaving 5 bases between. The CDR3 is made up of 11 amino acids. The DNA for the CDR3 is TGTGCCAGCAGTGAGAGAGAGACCCAGTACTTC. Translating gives CASSERETQYF.

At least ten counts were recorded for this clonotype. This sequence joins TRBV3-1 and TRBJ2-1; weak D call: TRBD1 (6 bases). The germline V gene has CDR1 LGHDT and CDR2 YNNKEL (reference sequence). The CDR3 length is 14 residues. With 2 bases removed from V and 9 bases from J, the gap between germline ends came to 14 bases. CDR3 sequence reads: CASSQTGTHGEQFF. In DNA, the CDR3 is TGTGCCAGCAGCCAAACAGGGACCCACGGTGAGCAGTTCTTC.

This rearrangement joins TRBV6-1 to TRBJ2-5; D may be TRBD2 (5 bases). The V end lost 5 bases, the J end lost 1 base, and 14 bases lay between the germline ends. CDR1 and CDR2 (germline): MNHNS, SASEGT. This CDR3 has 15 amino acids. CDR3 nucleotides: TGTGCCAGCAGTAGTGGACGGGGAATCCAAGAGACCCAGTACTTC. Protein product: CASSSGRGIQETQYF.

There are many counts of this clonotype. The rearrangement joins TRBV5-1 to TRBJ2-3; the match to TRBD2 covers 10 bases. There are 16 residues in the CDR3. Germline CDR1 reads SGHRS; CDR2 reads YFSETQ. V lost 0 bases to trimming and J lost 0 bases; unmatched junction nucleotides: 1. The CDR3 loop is CASSLVLAGSTDTQYF. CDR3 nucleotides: TGCGCCAGCAGCTTGGTACTAGCGGGGAGCACAGATACGCAGTATTTT.

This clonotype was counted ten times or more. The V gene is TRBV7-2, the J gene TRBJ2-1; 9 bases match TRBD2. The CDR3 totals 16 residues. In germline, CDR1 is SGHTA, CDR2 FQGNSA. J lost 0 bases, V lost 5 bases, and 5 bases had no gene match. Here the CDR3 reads CASSVTSGTSYNEQFF. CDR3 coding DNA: TGTGCCAGCAGCGTGACTAGCGGAACCTCCTACAATGAGCAGTTCTTC.

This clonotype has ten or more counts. The CDR3 is CASSLMLNQPQHF. Written as DNA, the CDR3 is TGTGCCAGCAGTTTAATGCTGAATCAGCCCCAGCATTTT. This rearrangement joins TRBV28 to TRBJ1-5; D remains unclear. Between the trimmed V and J ends, which lost 2 bases and 4 bases, there was a span of 6 bases. The CDR3 extends over 13 amino acids. Germline CDR1 and CDR2: MDHEN and SYDVKM. Full variable domain (rest looked up from reference TRBV28 and TRBJ1-5): DVKVTQSSRYLVKRTGEKVFLECVQDMDHENMFWYRQDPGLGLRLIYFSYDVKMKEKGDIPEGYSVSREKKERFSLILESASTNQTSMYLCASSLMLNQPQHFGDGTRLSIL.

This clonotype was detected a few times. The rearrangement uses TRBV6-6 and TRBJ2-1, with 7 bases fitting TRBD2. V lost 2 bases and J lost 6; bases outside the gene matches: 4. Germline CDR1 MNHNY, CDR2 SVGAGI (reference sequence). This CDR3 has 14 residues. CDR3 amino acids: CASSYPGRANEQFF. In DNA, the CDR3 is TGTGCCAGCAGTTACCCGGGGAGGGCCAATGAGCAGTTCTTC.

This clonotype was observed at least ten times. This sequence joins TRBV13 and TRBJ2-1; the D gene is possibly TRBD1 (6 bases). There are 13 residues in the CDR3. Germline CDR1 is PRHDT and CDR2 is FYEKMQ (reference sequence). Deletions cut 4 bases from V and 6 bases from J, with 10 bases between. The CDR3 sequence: CASSSGTSNEQFF. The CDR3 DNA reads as TGTGCCAGCAGCTCGGGGACATCCAATGAGCAGTTCTTC.

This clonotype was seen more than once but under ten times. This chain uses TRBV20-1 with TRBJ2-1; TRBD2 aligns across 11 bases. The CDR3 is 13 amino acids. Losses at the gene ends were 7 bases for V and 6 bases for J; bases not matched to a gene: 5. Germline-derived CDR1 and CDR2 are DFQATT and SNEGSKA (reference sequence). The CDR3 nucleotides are TGCAGTGAACTAGCGGGAGAGAGCAATGAGCAGTTCTTC. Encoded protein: CSELAGESNEQFF.

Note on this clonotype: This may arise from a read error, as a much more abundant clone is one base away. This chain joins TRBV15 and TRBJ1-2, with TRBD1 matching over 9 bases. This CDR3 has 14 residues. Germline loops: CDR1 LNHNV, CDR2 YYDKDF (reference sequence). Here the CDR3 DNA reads TGTGCCACCAGCACCGGACAGGGGTCGTATGGCTGCACCTTC. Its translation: CATSTGQGSYGCTF.

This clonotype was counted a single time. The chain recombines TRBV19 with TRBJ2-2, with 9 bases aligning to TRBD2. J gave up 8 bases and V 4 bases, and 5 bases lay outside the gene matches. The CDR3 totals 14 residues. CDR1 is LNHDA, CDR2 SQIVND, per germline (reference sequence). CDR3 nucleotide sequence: TGTGCCAGTAGTACTAGCGGGATTCGGGGGGAGCTGTTTTTT. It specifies CASSTSGIRGELFF. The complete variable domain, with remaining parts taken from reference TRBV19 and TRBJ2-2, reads DGGITQSPKYLFRKEGQNVTLSCEQNLNHDAMYWYRQDPGQGLRLIYYSQIVNDFQKGDIAEGYSVSREKKESFPLTVTSAQKNPTAFYLCASSTSGIRGELFFGEGSRLTVL.

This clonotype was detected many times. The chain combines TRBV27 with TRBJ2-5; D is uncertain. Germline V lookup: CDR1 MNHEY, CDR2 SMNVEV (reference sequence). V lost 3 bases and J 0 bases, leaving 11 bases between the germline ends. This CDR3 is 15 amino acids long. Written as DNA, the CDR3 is TGTGCCAGCAGTTTCCTCCCAGAGTACCAAGAGACCCAGTACTTC. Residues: CASSFLPEYQETQYF.